The 16 T cell receptor beta chains below come from one sample, sequenced in a study of shared clonotypes between healthy human individuals. Assay used: immunoSEQ multiplex PCR; TCRdb lists only in-frame clones, some missing. The table records 2,500,000 or so clones, around 94% of them present only once. Sequencing was performed on naive CD4+ T cells sorted from blood. The sample's subset: CD45RA+ positively selected. The receptor set was obtained from a young man in good health.

The V call is TRBV25-1, the J call TRBJ1-4; D might be TRBD1 (5 bases). CDR1 and CDR2 from the germline V gene are MGHDK and SYGVNS. V gave up 6 bases and J gave up 7 bases, with 27 bases separating them. This CDR3 is built from 18 residues. CDR3 DNA sequence: TGTGCCAGCAGCCCTATAGGGAGAGGGGCGGTCGAGTCTGAAAAACTGTTTTTT. Encoded protein: CASSPIGRGAVESEKLFF.

The gene calls are TRBV28 and TRBJ2-7; D remains unclear. The V gene lost 3 bases and the J gene lost 2 bases, with 14 bases spanning the gap. The germline CDR1 and CDR2 sequences are MDHEN and SYDVKM. The CDR3 loop spans 15 amino acids. CDR3 in DNA: TGTGCCAGCAGTTTGGCAGGCCTGCTAGCCTACGAGCAGTACTTC. Translating gives CASSLAGLLAYEQYF.

The chain employs TRBV7-9 and TRBJ1-4; D is perhaps TRBD1 (6 bases). The V end was cut by 5 bases, the J end by 4 bases, with 14 bases between. The CDR3 extends over 15 amino acids. Germline assignment: CDR1 SEHNR and CDR2 FQNEAQ (reference sequence). CDR3 protein: CASSQRTALNEKLFF. The CDR3 DNA follows: TGTGCCAGCAGCCAAAGGACAGCCCTTAATGAAAAACTGTTTTTT. The full variable domain, with the rest looked up from reference TRBV7-9 and TRBJ1-4, is DTGVSQNPRHKITKRGQNVTFRCDPISEHNRLYWYRQTLGQGPEFLTYFQNEAQLEKSRLLSDRFSAERPKGSFSTLEIQRTEQGDSAMYLCASSQRTALNEKLFFGSGTQLSVL.

The CDR3 region has the DNA TGTGCCGGAGACTTCCAGGTCCTGCAGGAGCAGTTCTTC. It specifies CAGDFQVLQEQFF. The rearrangement joins TRBV30 to TRBJ2-1; D gene unclear. The CDR3 is made up of 13 amino acids. In germline, CDR1 is GTSNPN, CDR2 SVGIG (reference sequence). Trimming left V 8 bases short and J 10 bases short, with 21 bases between.

This chain links TRBV6-4 with TRBJ1-1, with 8 positions matching TRBD1. The junction had 9 bases not matched to a gene; V was cut back by 6 bases and J by 3 bases. CDR1 and CDR2 (germline): MRHNA, SNTAGT. The CDR3 loop spans 15 amino acids. CDR3 loop: CASSPGQGAYTEAFF. The CDR3 DNA is TGTGCCAGCAGCCCTGGGCAGGGGGCGTACACTGAAGCTTTCTTT.

The chain uses TRBV5-4 and TRBJ2-1, with 13 bases lining up with TRBD2. Germline lookup yields CDR1 SGHNT and CDR2 YYREEE (reference sequence). The V gene end was trimmed by 7 bases and the J gene end by 8 bases; junction bases not matched to a gene: 6. This CDR3 spans 14 amino acids. The DNA for the CDR3 is TGTGCCAGCGGCACTAGCGGGAGGGTCCATGAGCAGTTCTTC. Translation: CASGTSGRVHEQFF. The whole variable domain, remainder taken from reference TRBV5-4 and TRBJ2-1, is ETGVTQSPTHLIKTRGQQVTLRCSSQSGHNTVSWYQQALGQGPQFIFQYYREEENGRGNFPPRFSGLQFPNYSSELNVNALELDDSALYLCASGTSGRVHEQFFGPGTRLTVL.

V is TRBV10-3 and J is TRBJ2-2; 7 bases align to TRBD1. The V gene's germline CDR1 is ENHRY and CDR2 SYGVKD. The CDR3 runs to 14 residues. Unmatched junction bases numbered 4, after V lost 3 bases and J lost 6 bases. The CDR3 loop reads CAISDRQGAGELFF. CDR3 bases: TGTGCCATCAGTGACCGACAGGGAGCCGGGGAGCTGTTTTTT.

The CDR3 spells CASSPPGVYNEQFF. The CDR3, as DNA: TGCGCCAGCAGCCCTCCGGGCGTATACAATGAGCAGTTCTTC. This chain connects TRBV5-1 to TRBJ2-1, with D hard to call. Germline-derived CDR1 and CDR2 are SGHRS and YFSETQ. V lost 4 bases and J lost 4, with 12 bases in between. The CDR3 runs 14 residues.

The chain is built from TRBV4-1 and TRBJ2-1; 8 bases fit TRBD2. V shed 0 bases and J 7 bases; nucleotides not matched to a gene: 11. The germline V gene encodes CDR1 MGHRA and CDR2 YSYEKL. The CDR3 covers 17 residues. The CDR3 loop is CASSQDHWRGVSNEQFF. The CDR3, as DNA: TGCGCCAGCAGCCAAGATCATTGGCGGGGGGTTTCGAATGAGCAGTTCTTC.

With regard to this clone: At the DNA level, this CDR3 is encoded by other sequences in the same sample as well. CDR3 amino acids: CASSPRQNTGELFF. The CDR3 bases are TGTGCCAGCAGCCCCCGACAGAACACCGGGGAGCTGTTTTTT. The chain carries TRBV5-4 and TRBJ2-2; no definite D call. The CDR3 covers 14 residues. Germline assignment: CDR1 SGHNT and CDR2 YYREEE (reference sequence). V lost 4 bases, J lost 1 base, and 8 bases lay in between.

The rearrangement joins TRBV2 to TRBJ1-5; 7 positions agree with TRBD1. V dropped 5 bases and J dropped 6; count of bases not matched to a gene: 10. Germline V gene data show CDR1 as SNHLY and CDR2 as FYNNEI. The CDR3 covers 15 residues. The chain's CDR3 is CASSNRGPLGQPQHF. The CDR3 DNA reads as TGTGCCAGCAGTAACAGGGGCCCTTTGGGTCAGCCCCAGCATTTT.

The chain employs TRBV27 and TRBJ1-5; D gene uncertain. Trimming stripped 1 base from V and 7 bases from J, with 11 bases between. The CDR3 consists of 14 residues. Germline V gives CDR1 MNHEY, CDR2 SMNVEV (reference sequence). The DNA for the CDR3 is TGTGCCAGCAGTTTATTCAGTATAGGACAGCCCCAGCATTTT. This sequence encodes CASSLFSIGQPQHF.

The chain is built from TRBV30 and TRBJ2-5, with 8 positions matching TRBD2. The CDR3 sequence is 11 residues long. The V gene's germline CDR1 is GTSNPN and CDR2 SVGIG (reference sequence). Trimming at V came to 3 bases and at J to 14 bases, leaving 8 bases not matched to a gene. The CDR3 DNA reads as TGTGCCTGGAGCTCCGGGACTAGGCCCTACTTC. It translates to CAWSSGTRPYF. The full variable domain, rest sourced from reference TRBV30 and TRBJ2-5, is SQTIHQWPATLVQPVGSPLSLECTVEGTSNPNLYWYRQAAGRGLQLLFYSVGIGQISSEVPQNLSASRPQDRQFILSSKKLLLSDSGFYLCAWSSGTRPYFGPGTRLLVL.

This chain joins TRBV9 and TRBJ2-3, with unresolved D. Germline values: CDR1 SGDLS, CDR2 YYNGEE. Trimming removed 1 base at V and 4 bases at J, with 10 bases between. CDR3 length equals 14 residues. This chain's CDR3 is CASSVLDLSDTQYF. The CDR3 bases are TGTGCCAGCAGCGTACTAGATTTATCAGATACGCAGTATTTT.

The V and J genes are TRBV6-6 and TRBJ1-5, with a weak D call TRBD1 (5 bases). Per the germline V gene, CDR1 is MNHNY and CDR2 is SVGAGI (reference sequence). Trimming left V 5 bases short and J 5 bases short, with 16 bases between. This CDR3 comprises 15 residues. The DNA for the CDR3 is TGTGCCAGCAGTCTCCACAGGTCAGAGGATCAGCCCCAGCATTTT. It codes for CASSLHRSEDQPQHF.

This sequence joins TRBV6-7 and TRBJ2-7; D perhaps matches TRBD1 (6 bases). TRBV6-7 qualifies as an ORF whose function is uncertain. The CDR3 is 16 residues long. Trimming took off 7 bases at V and 6 bases at J, with 25 bases between the two ends. The CDR3: CASTYPWGREVCEQYF. CDR3 DNA: TGTGCCAGCACCTACCCCTGGGGGCGAGAAGTGTGCGAGCAGTACTTC.